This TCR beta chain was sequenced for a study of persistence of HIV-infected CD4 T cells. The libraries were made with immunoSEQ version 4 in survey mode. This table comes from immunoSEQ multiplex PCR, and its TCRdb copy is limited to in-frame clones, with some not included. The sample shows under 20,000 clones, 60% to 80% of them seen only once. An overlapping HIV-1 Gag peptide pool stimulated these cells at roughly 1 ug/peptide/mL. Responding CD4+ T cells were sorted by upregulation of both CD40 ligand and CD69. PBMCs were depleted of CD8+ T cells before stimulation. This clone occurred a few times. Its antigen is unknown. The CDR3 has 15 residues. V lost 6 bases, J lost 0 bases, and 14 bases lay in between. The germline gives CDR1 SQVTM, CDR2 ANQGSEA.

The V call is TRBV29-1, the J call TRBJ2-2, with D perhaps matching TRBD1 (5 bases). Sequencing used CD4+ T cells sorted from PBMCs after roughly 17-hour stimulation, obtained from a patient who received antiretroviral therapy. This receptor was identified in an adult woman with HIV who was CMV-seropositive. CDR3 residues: CSVLGAAANTGELFF. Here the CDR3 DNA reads TGCAGCGTACTTGGGGCAGCCGCGAACACCGGGGAGCTGTTTTTT.